The source of this TCR beta chain is a study of cytomegalovirus exposure and HLA in healthy donors. Trimming took 2 bases from V and 3 from J, leaving 8 bases between them. Germline V gene lookup returns CDR1 MNHEY and CDR2 SVGAGI. The CDR3 length is 13 residues. The PCR made use of 60 Vbeta and 13 Jbeta primers. Clones were read by immunoSEQ multiplex PCR, and TCRdb kept only the in-frame ones, dropping some. The sample records under 150,000 clones, roughly four fifths being singletons. J is TRBJ2-7 and V is TRBV6-5; TRBD2 is a possible D gene (6 bases). The TCR originated in a boy between 10 and 17 years old in good health and CMV-seronegative. Specimen: PBMCs. The DNA of the CDR3 is TGTGCCAGCAGTTACCGGGACTTCTACGAGCAGTACTTC. It is translated as CASSYRDFYEQYF.